This T cell receptor beta chain was retrieved from a study of identical twins. TCRdb used MiXCR to reprocess the 5' RACE reads, holding one entry per CDR3 protein. The table shows about 150,000 distinct CDR3 sequences, with approximately 3.5% occurring only once. This clonotype occurred many times. Antigen specificity is unknown. Germline V gives CDR1 SGHVS, CDR2 FQNEAQ. V lost 5 bases, J lost 8 bases, and 8 bases stayed unmatched. The CDR3 runs 14 residues. Study-wide results and caveats: Analyses of zero insertions could, in part, be confounded by invariant MAIT and iNKT cells. Abundant beta clonotypes from cord blood bore fewer insertions; memory repertoires lacked this pattern.

The receptor's source is a man aged 18 to 35 in good health. This chain joins TRBV7-8 and TRBJ2-5, with TRBD2 matching over 10 bases. Sequencing was performed on memory T cells sorted from blood. CDR3 coding DNA: TGTGCCAGCAGCGCTACAGCTAGCGGGGGTACCCAGTACTTC. Its protein is CASSATASGGTQYF.